The present entry profiles one T cell receptor beta chain with its context. This may be a read error, as it is one base from a much larger clone. TCRdb used MiXCR to reprocess the PCR reads, holding one entry per CDR3 protein. The sample includes more than 450,000 distinct CDR3 sequences, over 20% of them seen just once. The source of the sample is a study of molecular identifiers for immune sequencing clone quantification. Per the germline V gene, CDR1 is LNHDA and CDR2 is SQIVND (reference sequence). The V end was cut by 3 bases, the J end by 4 bases, with 20 bases between. CDR3 length: 17 amino acids.

The TCR originated in a human donor in good health. Some libraries in this study had Jurkat cell RNA spiked in. The gene calls are TRBV19 and TRBJ2-3, with D possibly TRBD2 on 6 matching bases. Sequencing was carried out using naive CD8+ T cells from blood, with Jurkat cell RNA spiked in. Subset: FACS-sorted CD8+CD4-CCR7+CD45RA+ naive T cells. The CDR3 sequence: CASSISRGTSYADTQYF. Written as DNA, the CDR3 is TGTGCCAGTAGTATTTCGCGTGGGACTTCCTACGCAGATACGCAGTATTTT.